A single sample gave rise to the 8 T cell receptor beta chains below, sequenced in a study of cytomegalovirus exposure and HLA in healthy donors. PCR employed 60 Vbeta and 13 Jbeta primers. Profiling relied on immunoSEQ multiplex PCR, and the TCRdb table lists in-frame clones only, not all of them. The table records about 160,000 clones, roughly 77% of them present only once. The source material was PBMCs. These receptors all come from a man aged 25-40 years in good health and CMV-seropositive.

The chain has TRBV11-2 and TRBJ1-2; the D is unclear. The CDR3 length is 13 residues. V lost 2 bases to trimming and J lost 8 bases, with 12 bases between them. CDR1 and CDR2 from the germline V gene are SGHAT and FQNNGV. CDR3 protein: CASSLSRVRGYTF. CDR3 DNA sequence: TGTGCCAGCAGCTTATCACGGGTACGGGGCTACACCTTC.

This rearrangement joins TRBV7-3 to TRBJ2-3, with D possibly being TRBD2 (6 bases). The CDR3 sequence is 14 residues long. Trimming pared 1 base from V and 2 bases from J, leaving 7 bases between. CDR1 and CDR2 from the germline V gene are SGHTA and FQGTGA. CDR3 amino acids: CASSLSGDTDTQYF. The CDR3 nucleotides are TGTGCCAGCAGCTTAAGCGGGGACACAGATACGCAGTATTTT. Full variable domain (missing parts from reference TRBV7-3 and TRBJ2-3): GAGVSQTPSNKVTEKGKYVELRCDPISGHTALYWYRQSLGQGPEFLIYFQGTGAADDSGLPNDRFFAVRPEGSVSTLKIQRTERGDSAVYLCASSLSGDTDTQYFGPGTRLTVL.

Only a few counts were recorded for this clone. The chain has TRBV27 and TRBJ2-7; TRBD1 matches 7 bases. The V segment lost 5 bases and the J segment 1 base; nucleotides outside the gene matches: 2. Looked up from germline, CDR1 is MNHEY and CDR2 is SMNVEV (reference sequence). The CDR3 is 13 residues long. The CDR3 bases are TGTGCCAGCAGTGCGACAGGGTCCTACGAGCAGTACTTC. Translation: CASSATGSYEQYF.

In this sample, this clone turned up once. This chain links TRBV4-3 with TRBJ1-2; 8 bases are shared with TRBD1. Looked up from germline, CDR1 is LGHNA and CDR2 is YSLEER. The V segment lost 0 bases and the J segment 8 bases; nucleotides outside the gene matches: 8. The CDR3 runs to 15 residues. CDR3 protein: CASSQDLFTGGGYTF. The CDR3 coding sequence is TGCGCCAGCAGCCAAGATCTTTTTACAGGGGGAGGCTACACCTTC.

The rearrangement joins TRBV19 to TRBJ2-1; D unresolved. CDR3 length: 13 residues. Per germline, CDR1 LNHDA and CDR2 SQIVND (reference sequence). Trimming cost V 1 base and J 9 bases, with 10 bases left between them. The CDR3, as DNA: TGTGCCAGTAGTATAGGAATTGGCGGTGAGCAGTTCTTC. Amino acids: CASSIGIGGEQFF. The variable domain in full, completed from reference TRBV19 and TRBJ2-1, reads DGGITQSPKYLFRKEGQNVTLSCEQNLNHDAMYWYRQDPGQGLRLIYYSQIVNDFQKGDIAEGYSVSREKKESFPLTVTSAQKNPTAFYLCASSIGIGGEQFFGPGTRLTVL.

V usage is TRBV29-1 and J usage is TRBJ2-1; 8 nucleotides agree with TRBD2. V trimming: 4 bases; J trimming: 4 bases; junction bases outside the gene matches: 3. Germline CDR1 is SQVTM and CDR2 is ANQGSEA. This CDR3 has 13 residues. Here the CDR3 reads CSVAGLGYNEQFF. The CDR3 bases are TGCAGCGTTGCGGGACTAGGTTACAATGAGCAGTTCTTC.

This clone was found a few times. Other nucleotide sequences from this sample produce the same CDR3. This chain links TRBV5-1 with TRBJ1-4, with D tentatively TRBD1 (6 bases). CDR3 length: 14 amino acids. Per germline, CDR1 SGHRS and CDR2 YFSETQ. The V end was cut by 4 bases, the J end by 5 bases, with 12 bases between. CDR3 nucleotide sequence: TGCGCCAGCAGCCTGGAGGGGGGGAATGAAAAACTGTTTTTT. This gives the protein CASSLEGGNEKLFF.

The chain employs TRBV10-3 and TRBJ2-1; 9 bases agree with TRBD2. There are 13 residues in the CDR3. With 4 bases clipped from V and 5 bases from J, the junction kept 0 bases outside the gene matches. CDR1 and CDR2 (germline): ENHRY, SYGVKD. CDR3 loop: CAISGLADNEQFF. In nucleotides, the CDR3 is TGTGCCATCAGTGGACTAGCGGACAATGAGCAGTTCTTC.